This T cell receptor beta chain was sequenced during a study of spatial heterogeneity in lung cancer. Study background: Beta-chain sequences consistently outnumbered alpha-chain sequences in detection.

Findings and caveats of the study: Detection of ubiquitous tumor TCRs in blood was higher at resection than follow-up.

Single TCR cDNA molecules each had their own unique molecular identifier. TCRdb reanalysed the 5' RACE reads using MiXCR and keeps one entry per CDR3 protein. The sample lists about 13,000 distinct CDR3 sequences, roughly 3.9% seen once, with more than 40% in the top ten. Described time point: sample taken at primary tumor resection. Tumor, nontumor lung or frozen PBMC supplied whole RNA that was sequenced unsorted. Samples were donated by 72 untreated early-stage non-small cell lung cancer patients. Trimming left V 0 bases short and J 0 bases short, with 15 bases between. This CDR3 comprises 18 residues. Germline CDR1 reads ENHRY; CDR2 reads SYGVKD. This clonotype was seen ten or more times. Antigen unknown. This beta chain is off target for a library built for alpha chains, so its abundance means little.

The origin of this receptor is a male donor with early-stage non-small cell lung cancer. The sequencing used PBMCs, collected at surgery. The chain joins TRBV10-3 to TRBJ2-1; D perhaps matches TRBD2 (6 bases). The CDR3: CAISESSGSGSSYNEQFF. The CDR3 DNA follows: TGTGCCATCAGTGAGTCTAGTGGTAGCGGAAGCTCCTACAATGAGCAGTTCTTC.